These 26 T cell receptor beta chains came from one sample sequenced in a study of cytomegalovirus exposure and HLA in healthy donors. The PCR employed 60 Vbeta primers together with 13 Jbeta primers. Assay: immunoSEQ multiplex PCR; the TCRdb copy retains only in-frame clones and omits some. This sample yields over 150,000 clones, of which 80% are seen a single time; 1% belongs to the top ten. The sequenced sample was PBMCs. The receptor set was obtained from a woman aged 50 to 65 in good health and CMV-seropositive.

V and J are TRBV18 and TRBJ1-2; D remains unclear. Germline CDR1 KGHSH, CDR2 LQKENI. V was cut by 2 bases and J by 0 bases, with 10 bases left in between. CDR3 size: 15 residues. The chain's CDR3 is CASSPGGKANYGYTF. In DNA, the CDR3 is TGTGCCAGCTCACCAGGCGGGAAAGCTAACTATGGCTACACCTTC.

This clone showed up just a few times. The rearrangement joins TRBV9 to TRBJ1-4, with a tentative D call TRBD1 (5 bases). V lost 0 bases and J 4 bases, leaving 10 bases between the germline ends. This CDR3 has 15 amino acids. The germline V gene has CDR1 SGDLS and CDR2 YYNGEE. Here the CDR3 DNA reads TGTGCCAGCAGCGTAGCCGGGGGTCTTAATGAAAAACTGTTTTTT. It is translated as CASSVAGGLNEKLFF.

This clone was picked up a small number of times. The chain joins TRBV11-2 to TRBJ1-4; 9 nucleotides match TRBD1. The CDR3 totals 15 residues. CDR1 and CDR2 from the germline V gene are SGHAT and FQNNGV. V lost 5 bases and J lost 9; bases outside the gene matches: 10. CDR3 nucleotides: TGTGCCAGCAGCCGCACGGACAGGGGAGTCCAAAAACTGTTTTTT. The encoded protein is CASSRTDRGVQKLFF.

The chain carries TRBV7-2 and TRBJ2-5; D gene unclear. TRBJ2-7 matches the DNA end more closely, so the J call is doubtful. This CDR3 contains 15 residues. Germline CDR1 is SGHTA and CDR2 is FQGNSA. CDR3 nucleotide sequence: TGTGCCAGCAGCTTAGTATTATTTGTTTCGTACGAGCAGTACTTC. It specifies CASSLVLFVSYEQYF.

V usage is TRBV9 and J usage is TRBJ2-7, with TRBD2 matching over 7 bases. Per the germline V gene, CDR1 is SGDLS and CDR2 is YYNGEE. The CDR3 spans 16 residues. V lost 3 bases to trimming and J lost 0 bases; unmatched junction nucleotides: 9. In DNA, the CDR3 is TGTGCCAGCAGCGGTACTAGCGCGGTCCCCTCCTACGAGCAGTACTTC. As protein: CASSGTSAVPSYEQYF.

V gene TRBV14 combines with J gene TRBJ1-1; unclear D gene. Germline values: CDR1 SGHDN, CDR2 FVKESK. The CDR3 has 14 residues. Trimming cost V 0 bases and J 1 base, with 6 bases left between them. CDR3 sequence: CASSQDYRNTEAFF. DNA of the CDR3: TGTGCCAGCAGCCAAGATTACAGGAACACTGAAGCTTTCTTT.

The gene calls are TRBV7-2 and TRBJ2-7, with D perhaps TRBD2 (6 bases). The V gene lost 1 base and the J gene lost 7 bases, with 14 bases spanning the gap. The CDR3 has 14 amino acids. CDR1 is SGHTA, CDR2 FQGNSA, per germline. The CDR3 protein is CASSLEALGGEQYF. CDR3 nucleotides: TGTGCCAGCAGCTTAGAGGCGTTAGGAGGGGAGCAGTACTTC.

The V gene is TRBV28, the J gene TRBJ2-7; perhaps TRBD2 as D (5 bases). The germline CDR1 and CDR2 sequences are MDHEN and SYDVKM. Trimming stripped 4 bases from V and 2 bases from J, with 12 bases between. This CDR3 has 14 amino acids. The CDR3 protein is CASSSPGLTYEQYF. In DNA, the CDR3 is TGTGCCAGCAGTTCCCCTGGACTTACCTACGAGCAGTACTTC.

The chain links TRBV6-5 to TRBJ1-2, with TRBD1 identical over 10 bases. CDR3 size: 15 residues. Germline values: CDR1 MNHEY, CDR2 SVGAGI. With V trimmed by 6 bases and J by 4 bases, 8 bases remained unmatched. CDR3 loop: CASSPRQGATYGYTF. In DNA, the CDR3 is TGTGCCAGCAGCCCCAGACAGGGGGCGACCTATGGCTACACCTTC.

The rearrangement joins TRBV7-3 to TRBJ2-2; the match to TRBD2 covers 11 bases. This CDR3 has 16 residues. V lost 5 bases to trimming and J lost 6 bases; unmatched junction nucleotides: 8. Germline assignment: CDR1 SGHTA and CDR2 FQGTGA. CDR3 in amino acids: CASSPYGSGRAGELFF. The CDR3 nucleotides read TGTGCCAGCAGCCCCTATGGTAGCGGGAGGGCCGGGGAGCTGTTTTTT.

The rearrangement uses TRBV28 and TRBJ1-5; TRBD1 agrees at 7 bases. V gave up 1 base and J gave up 0 bases; unmatched junction bases: 6. CDR1 and CDR2 (germline): MDHEN, SYDVKM. This CDR3 contains 17 residues. The CDR3 nucleotides read TGTGCCAGCAGTTTATTTAGGGGGCCCAATAGCAATCAGCCCCAGCATTTT. Residues: CASSLFRGPNSNQPQHF. The full variable domain, in which reference TRBV28 and TRBJ1-5 provide the parts outside the CDR3, is DVKVTQSSRYLVKRTGEKVFLECVQDMDHENMFWYRQDPGLGLRLIYFSYDVKMKEKGDIPEGYSVSREKKERFSLILESASTNQTSMYLCASSLFRGPNSNQPQHFGDGTRLSIL.

Details on this clone: The sample has other DNA sequences that encode this CDR3 too. The chain recombines TRBV29-1 with TRBJ1-1; maybe TRBD1 (5 bases). The germline gives CDR1 SQVTM, CDR2 ANQGSEA. The V gene lost 7 bases and the J gene lost 0 bases, with 12 bases spanning the gap. The length of the CDR3 is 13 residues. The chain's CDR3 is CSARTDMNTEAFF. CDR3 in DNA: TGCAGCGCTCGGACGGACATGAACACTGAAGCTTTCTTT.

This chain uses TRBV27 with TRBJ1-1; no clear D. The CDR3 consists of 14 residues. Germline CDR1 is MNHEY and CDR2 is SMNVEV (reference sequence). The V end was cut by 3 bases, the J end by 4 bases, with 12 bases between. The CDR3, as DNA: TGTGCCAGCAGTTTCTCTCTACCCCCCACTGAAGCTTTCTTT. It specifies CASSFSLPPTEAFF.

V usage is TRBV7-3 and J usage is TRBJ2-1; 10 bases fit TRBD1. Germline V lookup: CDR1 SGHTA, CDR2 FQGTGA. Unmatched junction bases numbered 4, after V lost 5 bases and J lost 6 bases. The CDR3 contains 14 residues. CDR3 loop: CASSLWTGGNEQFF. For the CDR3, the DNA is TGTGCCAGCAGCCTGTGGACAGGGGGCAATGAGCAGTTCTTC. Using reference TRBV7-3 and TRBJ2-1 for the parts outside the CDR3, the full variable domain is GAGVSQTPSNKVTEKGKYVELRCDPISGHTALYWYRQSLGQGPEFLIYFQGTGAADDSGLPNDRFFAVRPEGSVSTLKIQRTERGDSAVYLCASSLWTGGNEQFFGPGTRLTVL.

The CDR3 sequence is CASSFWQNYGYTF. CDR3 sequence (DNA): TGTGCCAGCAGCTTTTGGCAGAACTATGGCTACACCTTC. The rearrangement uses TRBV5-6 and TRBJ1-2, with unresolved D. From germline, CDR1 is SGHDT and CDR2 YYEEEE. Trimming shortened V by 2 bases and J by 2 bases, and 7 bases separated the two germline ends. This CDR3 is 13 amino acids long.

The CDR3 reads CASIRYSYEQYF. The DNA for the CDR3 is TGTGCCAGCATTCGGTACTCCTACGAGCAGTACTTC. The rearrangement links TRBV2 to TRBJ2-7; no clear D. Germline V gene data show CDR1 as SNHLY and CDR2 as FYNNEI. V was trimmed by 7 bases and J by 0 bases, leaving 7 bases between them. This CDR3 has 12 residues.

V usage is TRBV5-8 and J usage is TRBJ2-7; 7 bases fit TRBD1. V was clipped by 4 bases and J by 2 bases; unmatched bases: 9. The germline CDR1 and CDR2 sequences are SGHTS and YDEGEE. CDR3 length: 15 amino acids. The CDR3 protein is CASSGDRERPYEQYF. The CDR3, as DNA: TGTGCCAGCAGCGGTGACAGGGAGAGGCCCTACGAGCAGTACTTC.

This clone was observed a single time. The rearrangement links TRBV11-2 to TRBJ1-5; D is ambiguous. The V and J ends lost 5 bases and 4 bases respectively, with 9 bases between them. Germline-derived CDR1 and CDR2 are SGHAT and FQNNGV. CDR3 size: 13 residues. The CDR3 bases are TGTGCCAGCAGCCCTAGTTCGAATCAGCCCCAGCATTTT. It translates to CASSPSSNQPQHF.

This clone has a handful of counts. The J gene is TRBJ2-1, the V gene TRBV10-3, with 13 bases identical to TRBD2. The CDR3 extends over 18 amino acids. Germline CDR1 ENHRY, CDR2 SYGVKD. Germline trimming cut 0 bases from V and 7 bases from J; bases unmatched to any gene: 9. In DNA, the CDR3 is TGTGCCATCAGTGAGTCAACCGGGACTAGCGGGGCGGGTAATGAGCAGTTCTTC. It codes for CAISESTGTSGAGNEQFF.

V usage is TRBV6-1 and J usage is TRBJ1-6, with 7 nucleotides matching TRBD1. The J segment lost 10 bases and the V segment lost 6 bases, leaving 12 bases of the junction unmatched. Germline CDR1 MNHNS, CDR2 SASEGT. This CDR3 comprises 15 residues. The CDR3: CASSPPTGKGSPLHF. The CDR3 DNA reads as TGTGCCAGCAGCCCCCCGACAGGGAAGGGCTCACCCCTCCACTTT.

The CDR3 loop reads CASSQGLYQETQYF. The CDR3 region has the DNA TGTGCCAGCAGCCAGGGTCTATACCAAGAGACCCAGTACTTC. This rearrangement joins TRBV6-5 to TRBJ2-5; D may be TRBD1 (5 bases). V lost 6 bases to trimming and J lost 0 bases, with 11 bases between them. CDR1 is MNHEY and CDR2 is SVGAGI in the germline V gene. There are 14 residues in the CDR3.

In this sample, this clone turned up a few times. This chain joins TRBV5-4 and TRBJ1-2, with D possibly TRBD1 on 5 matching bases. Germline V gene lookup returns CDR1 SGHNT and CDR2 YYREEE (reference sequence). The CDR3 is made up of 13 amino acids. V lost 4 bases and J 4 bases, leaving 11 bases between the germline ends. The CDR3 region is CASSRDSVYGYTF. DNA of the CDR3: TGTGCCAGCAGCAGAGACAGTGTCTATGGCTACACCTTC.

V gene TRBV4-2 combines with J gene TRBJ2-1; TRBD2 agrees at 8 bases. CDR1 is LGHNA, CDR2 YNFKEQ, per germline. V lost 6 bases, J lost 8 bases, and 6 bases stayed unmatched. CDR3 length: 13 amino acids. CDR3 in DNA: TGTGCCAGCAGTCGGGGGGGGGTATATGAGCAGTTCTTC. It encodes CASSRGGVYEQFF.

The rearrangement joins TRBV6-6 to TRBJ1-1; no clear D. The CDR3 sequence is 11 residues long. CDR1 MNHNY and CDR2 SVGAGI come from the germline V gene (reference sequence). V was cut by 4 bases and J by 8 bases, with 8 bases left in between. The CDR3 nucleotides are TGTGCCAGCAGTTCCCTTGAGGAAGCTTTCTTT. Its protein is CASSSLEEAFF.

The V call is TRBV5-1, the J call TRBJ2-1, with TRBD2 matching 8 bases. Germline V CDR1 and CDR2: SGHRS, YFSETQ. This CDR3 spans 15 amino acids. Germline trimming cut 0 bases from V and 7 bases from J; bases unmatched to any gene: 6. The chain's CDR3 is CASSLALTSENEQFF. For the CDR3, the DNA is TGCGCCAGCAGCTTGGCCTTGACTAGCGAGAATGAGCAGTTCTTC.

CDR3 protein: CASSLRWASDRALGYTF. In DNA form, the CDR3 reads TGTGCCAGCAGCTTAAGGTGGGCATCGGACAGGGCCCTTGGCTACACCTTC. The chain is built from TRBV7-2 and TRBJ1-2, with TRBD1 matching over 8 bases. With 2 bases clipped from V and 7 bases from J, the junction kept 15 bases outside the gene matches. This CDR3 comprises 17 residues. Per the germline V gene, CDR1 is SGHTA and CDR2 is FQGNSA.